These 3 T cell receptor beta chains originate from one sample sequenced in a study of vaccination and CD4 T cells after COVID-19. Their cognate antigens are unknown. Sequence data for DNA of cultured CD4+ T cells were generated by the Oncomine TCR Beta short-read assay. Via MiXCR, TCRdb re-called the PCR reads, giving one row per CDR3 protein. The sample lists about 26,000 distinct CDR3 sequences, about 64% occurring once. Treatment reported: approximately nine-day PBMC culture with coronavirus spike peptide pools or control peptides (ViraFEST assay). The sequenced sample consisted of CD4+ T cells from blood, cultured in vitro. The origin of the receptors is a human donor who had recovered from COVID-19.

The chain is built from TRBV19 and TRBJ1-5; 10 bases align to TRBD1. The V segment lost 8 bases and the J segment 2 bases; nucleotides outside the gene matches: 3. CDR1 LNHDA and CDR2 SQIVND come from the germline V gene (reference sequence). CDR3 size: 14 residues. The CDR3 DNA sequence: TGTGCCAGTTGGACAGGGGGACGCAATCAGCCCCAGCATTTT. Translating it yields CASWTGGRNQPQHF.

The chain couples TRBV19 to TRBJ1-2; no definite D call. The germline V gene encodes CDR1 LNHDA and CDR2 SQIVND (reference sequence). The CDR3 runs 13 residues. Between the trimmed V and J ends, which lost 4 bases and 9 bases, there was a span of 15 bases. CDR3 DNA: TGTGCCAGTAGTACGCCCCCCGCGCGCCGCTACACCTTC. Its translation: CASSTPPARRYTF.

V and J are TRBV28 and TRBJ1-5; 7 bases fit TRBD1. V gave up 3 bases and J gave up 4 bases; unmatched junction bases: 3. Per germline, CDR1 MDHEN and CDR2 SYDVKM. This CDR3 spans 14 amino acids. The CDR3 loop is CASSLGQLNQPQHF. The CDR3 coding sequence is TGTGCCAGCAGTTTGGGACAGCTTAATCAGCCCCAGCATTTT.